What follows is one T cell receptor (beta chain) and its context. The antigen is not known. The data belong to a study of T cells after posttransplantation cyclophosphamide. Trimming took off 5 bases at V and 6 bases at J, with 12 bases between the two ends. Germline lookup yields CDR1 SNHLY and CDR2 FYNNEI. This CDR3 is 13 amino acids long. The study, taken as a whole, reports: Skin or GI-infiltrating T cells shared few TRB sequences with blood. Later post-transplant blood repertoires were often dominated by donor CD8+ memory clones.

Produced via immunoSEQ multiplex PCR; TCRdb's table is partial and in-frame only. The data hold tens of thousands of clones, with around 93% observed a single time. The receptor was derived from a woman aged 25-40 years in good health and a related stem cell transplant donor. The sequencing input was PBMCs. The rearrangement joins TRBV2 to TRBJ2-3; D might be TRBD2 (5 bases). The CDR3 region has the DNA TGTGCCAGCAGTTCCGACTATCCTGATACGCAGTATTTT. It codes for CASSSDYPDTQYF.